Detailed here is one TCR beta chain. Its antigen remains unknown. The material for each subset, its genomic DNA, was split evenly across several immunoSEQ plates. Some clones are missing from TCRdb's copy, which holds only in-frame ones; the method was immunoSEQ multiplex PCR. This table has roughly 490,000 clones, approximately 79% appearing once. The data belong to a study of shared clonotypes between healthy human individuals. Study-wide points: Limited genetic and exposure-history diversity came from having few donors.

This CDR3 contains 16 residues. Trimming took 5 bases from V and 0 from J, leaving 15 bases between them. Germline V CDR1 and CDR2: SGHNT, YENEEA. This TCR derives from a woman aged 40 to 50 in good health. Some clones in this sample may be carry-over from other donors' samples. Sequencing input: PBMCs. The chain recombines TRBV11-3 with TRBJ2-3; no clear D. This CDR3 reads CASSPTRPTSTDTQYF. The CDR3 DNA reads TGTGCCAGCAGCCCAACACGACCCACTAGCACAGATACGCAGTATTTT.